The 16 T cell receptor beta chains listed next were all sequenced from one sample in a study of CD8 T cells in ankylosing spondylitis. TCRdb re-called the 5' RACE reads through MiXCR, storing one row per CDR3 protein. This table has around 130,000 distinct CDR3 sequences, about 7% appearing once. Sequenced: blood, either unsorted or a sorted T cell fraction (not recorded which). These receptors all come from a male donor with ankylosing spondylitis or in good health (not recorded which).

This clonotype was observed at least ten times. The chain uses TRBV5-1 and TRBJ2-3; TRBD1 might be the D (6 bases). The CDR3 runs 18 residues. Germline CDR1 and CDR2: SGHRS and YFSETQ. With 3 bases removed from V and 2 bases from J, the gap between germline ends came to 22 bases. DNA for the CDR3: TGCGCCAGCAGCTCCCCACTACCAATACAGGGATCCACAGATACGCAGTATTTT. Encoded protein: CASSSPLPIQGSTDTQYF.

V is TRBV29-1 and J is TRBJ2-4; D might be TRBD1 (5 bases). This CDR3 comprises 14 residues. In germline, CDR1 is SQVTM, CDR2 ANQGSEA. The V gene lost 2 bases and the J gene lost 3 bases, with 11 bases spanning the gap. The CDR3 DNA reads as TGCAGCGTTGAAATAGGGGTCCACAAAAACATTCAGTACTTC. Amino acids: CSVEIGVHKNIQYF.

This clonotype was recorded at least ten times. The J gene is TRBJ1-2, the V gene TRBV12-3 or TRBV12-4, with D maybe TRBD1 (5 bases). V was cut by 2 bases and J by 2 bases, with 6 bases left in between. The CDR3 length is 13 residues. DNA for the CDR3: TGTGCCAGCAGTTTACGGGGGAACTATGGCTACACCTTC. Translated, it gives CASSLRGNYGYTF.

This clonotype came up many times. The rearrangement joins TRBV5-5 to TRBJ2-1, with D possibly TRBD2 on 5 matching bases. From germline, CDR1 is SGHKS and CDR2 YYEKEE (reference sequence). Trimming removed 3 bases at V and 4 bases at J, with 14 bases between. The CDR3 is 15 amino acids. CDR3 sequence: CASSSSAAGYNEQFF. The CDR3 DNA sequence: TGTGCCAGCAGCTCCTCAGCGGCCGGATACAATGAGCAGTTCTTC.

This clonotype has at least ten counts. The chain joins TRBV5-6 to TRBJ2-1; D uncertain. The CDR3 spans 12 residues. In germline, CDR1 is SGHDT, CDR2 YYEEEE. The V and J ends lost 1 base and 9 bases respectively, with 8 bases between them. Here the CDR3 reads CASSLSWGEQFF. As DNA, the CDR3 is TGTGCCAGCAGCTTGTCCTGGGGTGAGCAGTTCTTC.

The sample holds many counts of this clonotype. The V and J genes are TRBV10-3 and TRBJ1-2; 9 nucleotides line up with TRBD1. Germline CDR1 is ENHRY and CDR2 is SYGVKD. Losses at the gene ends were 5 bases for V and 4 bases for J; bases not matched to a gene: 5. The CDR3 is made up of 14 amino acids. The CDR3 here is CAISLETGGYGYTF. The CDR3 DNA is TGTGCCATCAGTCTCGAGACAGGGGGCTATGGCTACACCTTC.

The chain combines TRBV7-2 with TRBJ2-3, with TRBD2 matching over 8 bases. CDR3 length equals 16 residues. Germline CDR1 and CDR2: SGHTA and FQGNSA. The V and J ends lost 8 bases and 2 bases, in that order; junction bases with no gene match: 12. For the CDR3, the DNA is TGTGCCAGCCCCTCTCGCGGGAGGTCCCTCACAGATACGCAGTATTTT. Translated, it gives CASPSRGRSLTDTQYF.

Many counts were recorded for this clonotype. This chain uses TRBV27 with TRBJ2-2; 8 bases match TRBD2. CDR1 is MNHEY, CDR2 SMNVEV, per germline (reference sequence). The CDR3 totals 16 residues. After removal of 2 bases from V and 7 bases from J, the junction contained 9 bases not matched to a gene. This CDR3 is CASSLVGRGYGGELFF. In DNA, the CDR3 is TGTGCCAGCAGTTTAGTCGGGAGGGGATATGGCGGGGAGCTGTTTTTT.

This clonotype was seen many times. The gene calls are TRBV11-1 and TRBJ2-7; unclear D gene. Germline assignment: CDR1 SGHAT and CDR2 FQDESV (reference sequence). The CDR3 is 14 amino acids. V shed 5 bases and J shed 2 bases, with 13 bases lying between them. The CDR3 reads CASSPDRPAYEQYF. The CDR3 DNA is TGTGCCAGCAGCCCCGACCGACCGGCCTACGAGCAGTACTTC.

This clonotype was recorded at least ten times. The genes are TRBV6-4 and TRBJ1-5; D remains ambiguous. CDR3 length: 13 residues. Trimming left V 3 bases short and J 0 bases short, with 3 bases between. The germline gives CDR1 MRHNA, CDR2 SNTAGT. The CDR3 DNA sequence: TGTGCCAGCAGTGAGGGTAGCAATCAGCCCCAGCATTTT. Translating it yields CASSEGSNQPQHF.

This clonotype was seen repeatedly, ten times or more. The chain is built from TRBV3-1 and TRBJ2-2, with 7 bases aligning to TRBD1. V gave up 0 bases and J gave up 4 bases; unmatched junction bases: 8. Germline loops: CDR1 LGHDT, CDR2 YNNKEL (reference sequence). This CDR3 has 17 amino acids. CDR3 sequence reads: CASSQDTTGSATGELFF. The CDR3 DNA reads as TGTGCCAGCAGCCAAGATACGACAGGGAGTGCCACCGGGGAGCTGTTTTTT.

This clonotype was detected ten times or more. This chain uses TRBV5-1 with TRBJ2-1; 14 nucleotides line up with TRBD2. With 2 bases clipped from V and 7 bases from J, the junction kept 5 bases outside the gene matches. The CDR3 is 16 amino acids. Germline V lookup: CDR1 SGHRS, CDR2 YFSETQ. The CDR3 DNA sequence: TGCGCCAGCAGCTTTACCGGGACTAGCGGGGGTAATGAGCAGTTCTTC. Amino acid sequence: CASSFTGTSGGNEQFF.

For the CDR3, the DNA is TGTGCCAGCAGCTTATCGGGACTACTATACAATGAGCAGTTCTTC. Residues: CASSLSGLLYNEQFF. The gene calls are TRBV7-6 and TRBJ2-1; 7 bases line up with TRBD2. Per germline, CDR1 SGHVS and CDR2 FNYEAQ. The CDR3 is made up of 15 amino acids. V trimming: 2 bases; J trimming: 4 bases; junction bases outside the gene matches: 5.

In its sample, this clonotype was seen many times. The chain joins TRBV7-2 to TRBJ2-2; no definite D call. The germline V gene has CDR1 SGHTA and CDR2 FQGNSA. V lost 2 bases to trimming and J lost 0 bases, with 13 bases between them. The length of the CDR3 is 17 residues. The CDR3 region is CASSLSRRLANTGELFF. Written as DNA, the CDR3 is TGTGCCAGCAGCTTATCTAGGCGTCTAGCGAACACCGGGGAGCTGTTTTTT.

This clonotype was seen repeatedly, ten times or more. DNA for the CDR3: TGCAGTGCTCCCGAAGGGGGGGAAAAACTGTTTTTT. This sequence encodes CSAPEGGEKLFF. The genes are TRBV20-1 and TRBJ1-4, with TRBD1 as a possible D gene (6 bases). Trimming stripped 5 bases from V and 8 bases from J, with 12 bases between. CDR1 is DFQATT and CDR2 is SNEGSKA in the germline V gene (reference sequence). The CDR3 is 12 amino acids.

This clonotype was detected ten times or more. The V gene is TRBV7-9, the J gene TRBJ1-4, with a possible D match to TRBD1 (5 bases). Germline assignment: CDR1 SEHNR and CDR2 FQNEAQ (reference sequence). CDR3 length equals 14 residues. V was trimmed by 2 bases and J by 7 bases, leaving 11 bases between them. In nucleotides, the CDR3 is TGTGCCAGCAGCTTAACCGGGGCGGGTGAAAAACTGTTTTTT. Protein sequence: CASSLTGAGEKLFF.